The rows below give T cell receptor beta chains drawn from one sample of a study of metastatic and nonmetastatic thyroid tumors. TCRdb re-analyzed the PCR reads through MiXCR. The sample consists of about 25,000 clones, roughly 20% of them appearing once. Sequenced material: adjacent normal tissue. These receptors were collected from a female donor with papillary thyroid cancer or a benign thyroid nodule (not recorded which). Some clones in this sample may be carry-over from other donors' samples. Each CDR3 is given with its conserved first and last residue. The D gene is left open where the match is weak. The size of a clone is reported for some rows only, either as once, few or many, or as a class for expanded clones.

CDR3 length,clone size,V gene,J gene,D gene,CDR3 protein,CDR3 DNA
12,many,TRBV30,TRBJ1-1,-,CAWCRRNTEAFF,TGTGCCTGGTGCAGGAGGAACACTGAAGCTTTCTTT
15,many,TRBV2,TRBJ1-6,-,CASSDQGRLGSPLHF,TGTGCCAGCAGTGACCAAGGAAGGTTGGGTTCACCCCTCCACTTT
14,-,TRBV3-1,TRBJ2-7,-,CASSHGPPRYEQYF,TGTGCCAGCAGCCACGGTCCCCCGAGGTACGAGCAGTACTTC
14,many,TRBV20-1,TRBJ1-1,-,CSARVGLVNTEAFF,TGCAGTGCTAGAGTGGGTCTGGTGAACACTGAAGCTTTCTTT
16,medium-sized,TRBV6-1,TRBJ1-2,TRBD1,CASVNRGVTPPGGYTF,TGTGCCAGCGTCAACAGGGGTGTTACCCCTCCGGGTGGCTACACCTTC
15,-,TRBV28,TRBJ2-7,TRBD2,CASSMAGEGDYEQYF,TGTGCCAGCAGTATGGCGGGGGAGGGAGATTACGAGCAGTACTTC
11,many,TRBV20-1,TRBJ2-5,-,CSARTVETQYF,TGCAGTGCTAGAACGGTAGAGACCCAGTACTTC
14,many,TRBV5-1,TRBJ2-7,TRBD1,CASNRDRGVYEQYF,TGCGCCAGCAACAGGGACAGGGGTGTTTACGAGCAGTACTTC
14,few,TRBV2,TRBJ2-7,TRBD2,CASGGTSWIYEQYF,TGTGCCAGCGGGGGGACTAGCTGGATTTACGAGCAGTACTTC
14,many,TRBV19,TRBJ2-3,TRBD1,CASSMGQSTDTQYF,TGTGCCAGTAGTATGGGACAGAGCACAGATACGCAGTATTTT
14,medium-sized,TRBV12-3/TRBV12-4,TRBJ2-7,-,CASSLDYPASEQYF,TGTGCCAGCAGTTTAGACTACCCGGCGAGTGAGCAGTACTTC
16,-,TRBV9,TRBJ1-3,-,CASSVGTEYSGNTIYF,TGTGCCAGCAGCGTAGGAACAGAATACTCTGGAAACACCATATATTTT
16,many,TRBV7-8,TRBJ1-5,TRBD1,CASSDWDRGKFQPQHF,TGTGCCAGCAGCGACTGGGACAGGGGGAAATTTCAGCCCCAGCATTTT
16,-,TRBV20-1,TRBJ2-7,TRBD1,CSARLRDSGACYEQYF,TGCAGTGCTAGACTCCGGGACAGTGGGGCCTGTTACGAGCAGTACTTC
12,-,TRBV14,TRBJ2-4,-,CASSDSETTQYF,TGTGCCAGCAGCGACAGCGAAACGACTCAGTACTTC
17,-,TRBV24-1,TRBJ2-3,-,CATSDPQGTPTTDTQYF,TGTGCCACCAGTGACCCCCAGGGTACCCCGACAACAGATACGCAGTATTTT
15,many,TRBV18,TRBJ1-1,-,CASSQATGANTEAFF,TGTGCCAGCTCACAGGCGACAGGAGCGAACACTGAAGCTTTCTTT
14,many,TRBV28,TRBJ2-5,-,CASSFPTKGETQYF,TGTGCCAGCAGTTTCCCGACTAAAGGGGAGACCCAGTACTTC
14,-,TRBV20-1,TRBJ2-2,-,CSARDPTNTGELFF,TGCAGTGCTAGAGATCCTACCAACACCGGGGAGCTGTTTTTT
16,medium-sized,TRBV6-1,TRBJ2-6,-,CASRDEVSSGANVLTF,TGTGCCAGCAGGGATGAGGTGAGCTCTGGGGCCAACGTCCTGACTTTC
14,-,TRBV7-2,TRBJ1-1,-,CASSPGSSNTEDFF,TGTGCCAGCAGCCCTGGCAGTTCGAACACTGAAGATTTCTTT
14,many,TRBV7-3,TRBJ1-2,-,CASSLSASSGGYTF,TGTGCCAGCAGCTTATCGGCCAGTTCCGGTGGCTACACCTTC
15,many,TRBV13,TRBJ2-5,TRBD1,CASSLGQGAGETQYF,TGTGCCAGCAGCTTGGGACAGGGGGCAGGGGAGACCCAGTACTTC
17,-,TRBV18,TRBJ1-2,TRBD1,CASSPRQGAVANYGYTF,TGTGCCAGCTCGCCCCGACAGGGGGCCGTAGCTAACTATGGCTACACCTTC
14,many,TRBV19,TRBJ2-7,-,CASSIDRGASEQYF,TGTGCCAGTAGTATAGATCGCGGGGCTAGCGAGCAGTACTTC
18,many,TRBV5-5,TRBJ1-5,TRBD1,CASSLVGQGAGSNQPQHF,TGTGCCAGCAGCTTGGTGGGACAGGGGGCCGGGAGCAATCAGCCCCAGCATTTT
15,many,TRBV19,TRBJ2-2,TRBD2,CASRGGGGREEELFF,TGTGCCAGTAGGGGGGGTGGCGGACGGGAGGAGGAGCTGTTTTTT
13,many,TRBV7-3,TRBJ2-1,-,CASSLGTSREQFF,TGTGCCAGCAGCTTGGGCACGTCGCGTGAGCAGTTCTTC
14,medium-sized,TRBV6-1,TRBJ2-7,TRBD2,CASSPSGREWEQYF,TGTGCCAGCAGTCCGAGCGGGAGGGAGTGGGAGCAGTACTTC
17,many,TRBV4-1,TRBJ1-1,-,CASSQERNPIMNTEAFF,TGCGCCAGCAGCCAAGAAAGGAACCCTATAATGAACACTGAAGCTTTCTTT
14,many,TRBV2,TRBJ2-3,-,CASSETENTDTQYF,TGTGCCAGCAGTGAGACGGAAAACACAGATACGCAGTATTTT
15,few,TRBV18,TRBJ2-4,TRBD2,CASSNSGLAKNIQYF,TGTGCCAGCTCAAATAGCGGGCTAGCCAAAAACATTCAGTACTTC
16,few,TRBV11-2,TRBJ2-1,-,CASSLGYSDPYNEQFF,TGTGCCAGCAGCTTAGGGTATTCGGACCCCTACAATGAGCAGTTCTTC
13,few,TRBV24-1,TRBJ2-7,TRBD2,CATIGAGRGEQYF,TGCGCCACCATTGGGGCCGGGCGGGGGGAGCAGTACTTC
12,few,TRBV7-9,TRBJ1-1,-,CASGLNAPEAFF,TGTGCCAGCGGCTTAAATGCACCTGAAGCTTTCTTT
14,few,TRBV6-1,TRBJ2-7,-,CASNGGIRHYEQYF,TGTGCCAGCAATGGGGGAATAAGACACTACGAGCAGTACTTC
15,few,TRBV19,TRBJ1-1,-,CASKYTDGCSPEAFF,TGTGCCAGTAAGTACACCGACGGTTGTAGCCCTGAAGCTTTCTTT
14,-,TRBV7-8,TRBJ2-1,-,CASSFRIVGNEQFF,TGTGCCAGCAGCTTTCGAATTGTGGGAAATGAGCAGTTCTTC
13,-,TRBV3-1,TRBJ1-2,-,CASSQGRDCGYTF,TGTGCCAGCAGCCAGGGCAGGGACTGTGGCTACACCTTC
16,medium-sized,TRBV7-8,TRBJ2-1,TRBD2,CASSLGGLAGVNEQFF,TGTGCCAGCAGCTTAGGCGGACTAGCGGGAGTCAATGAGCAGTTCTTC
12,-,TRBV11-2,TRBJ1-3,-,CASSLVGRIIYF,TGTGCCAGCAGCTTAGTCGGCAGGATCATATATTTT
18,many,TRBV7-2,TRBJ2-7,TRBD2,CASSLAFSGRATGYEQYF,TGTGCCAGCAGCTTAGCGTTTAGCGGGAGGGCCACTGGCTACGAGCAGTACTTC
15,medium-sized,TRBV20-1,TRBJ1-1,TRBD1,CSATGTGPRQDEAFF,TGCAGTGCTACCGGGACAGGGCCTCGCCAGGATGAAGCTTTCTTT
12,many,TRBV5-6,TRBJ2-3,-,CASSLGSDTQYF,TGTGCCAGCAGCTTGGGGTCAGATACGCAGTATTTT
13,medium-sized,TRBV6-6,TRBJ2-7,-,CASSYSISYEQYF,TGTGCCAGCAGTTACTCGATCTCCTACGAGCAGTACTTC
13,many,TRBV18,TRBJ2-2,-,CASSPPNTGELFF,TGTGCCAGCTCACCACCGAACACCGGGGAGCTGTTTTTT
15,few,TRBV6-1,TRBJ2-3,-,CAGGGIGSSGDTQYF,TGTGCCGGAGGAGGGATCGGGAGTAGTGGAGATACGCAGTATTTT
16,-,TRBV12-5,TRBJ2-2,-,CASGRSPGLGTVELFF,TGTGCTAGTGGCCGGTCTCCTGGGTTGGGGACCGTGGAGCTGTTTTTT
15,many,TRBV27,TRBJ2-7,TRBD2,CASSRTSQSSYEQYF,TGTGCCAGCAGCCGGACTAGCCAGAGCTCCTACGAGCAGTACTTC
12,many,TRBV24-1,TRBJ1-2,-,CATSDTGYGYTF,TGTGCCACCAGTGATACAGGGTATGGCTACACCTTC